The 20 T cell receptor beta chains in this list originate from one sample, sequenced in a study of cytomegalovirus exposure and HLA in healthy donors. Vbeta (60) and Jbeta (13) primers were used in the PCR. Profiled with immunoSEQ multiplex PCR; TCRdb holds only in-frame clones, not every one. The sample lists some 150,000 clones, 70% to 85% occurring once. Source material: PBMCs. These receptors all come from a man under 40 in good health and CMV-seronegative.

CDR3 sequence (DNA): TGTGCCAGCAGTGAAGCTCTGGTTACTTATGGCTACACCTTC. It specifies CASSEALVTYGYTF. The V call is TRBV2, the J call TRBJ1-2; the D is unclear. The CDR3 loop spans 14 amino acids. The germline V gene encodes CDR1 SNHLY and CDR2 FYNNEI. V was clipped by 0 bases and J by 5 bases, with 10 bases between them.

The chain joins TRBV29-1 to TRBJ2-5; 7 bases align to TRBD2. Trimming took 4 bases from V and 1 from J; bases not matched to a gene: 3. The CDR3 is 13 amino acids. Germline loops: CDR1 SQVTM, CDR2 ANQGSEA. The CDR3 coding sequence is TGCAGCGTTGCCCTAGCGGCCCAAGAGACCCAGTACTTC. Protein: CSVALAAQETQYF.

This clone was found once. The chain is built from TRBV5-4 and TRBJ1-1; 8 nucleotides align to TRBD1. The CDR3 has 15 amino acids. Germline values: CDR1 SGHNT, CDR2 YYREEE (reference sequence). The trim removed 5 bases at V and 1 base at J, leaving 7 bases unmatched. The CDR3 DNA follows: TGTGCCAGCAGTTATCTGGACAGGGCGAACACTGAAGCTTTCTTT. This encodes CASSYLDRANTEAFF.

The chain has TRBV5-5 and TRBJ2-1, with 7 bases lining up with TRBD2. Germline trimming cut 4 bases from V and 3 bases from J; bases unmatched to any gene: 4. Per germline, CDR1 SGHKS and CDR2 YYEKEE (reference sequence). The CDR3 extends over 14 amino acids. This chain's CDR3 is CASSPSGGYNEQFF. The DNA of the CDR3 is TGTGCCAGCAGCCCCTCGGGAGGCTACAATGAGCAGTTCTTC.

V usage is TRBV29-1 and J usage is TRBJ2-7; D perhaps matches TRBD1 (6 bases). In germline, CDR1 is SQVTM, CDR2 ANQGSEA. V lost 7 bases and J 4 bases, leaving 14 bases between the germline ends. CDR3 size: 12 residues. The chain's CDR3 is CSAQDSEYEQYF. The CDR3 DNA sequence: TGCAGCGCCCAGGACAGCGAATACGAGCAGTACTTC.

The V and J genes are TRBV19 and TRBJ1-1; D uncertain. CDR1 is LNHDA and CDR2 is SQIVND in the germline V gene (reference sequence). This CDR3 comprises 14 residues. The V and J ends lost 6 bases and 2 bases respectively, with 13 bases between them. The CDR3 here is CASSLGPVNTEAFF. In nucleotides, the CDR3 is TGTGCCAGTAGCCTAGGCCCAGTCAACACTGAAGCTTTCTTT.

This rearrangement joins TRBV5-1 to TRBJ2-5, with 9 bases that match TRBD2. The J call is in doubt because the DNA end fits TRBJ2-7 better. This CDR3 spans 17 amino acids. Per the germline V gene, CDR1 is SGHRS and CDR2 is YFSETQ. CDR3 loop: CASSLAGGGATTYEQYF. As DNA, the CDR3 is TGCGCCAGCAGCTTGGCCGGCGGGGGGGCCACTACCTACGAGCAGTACTTC.

The CDR3 sequence: CASSLGHRTEAFF. Here the CDR3 DNA reads TGTGCCAGCAGCTTAGGTCACCGGACTGAAGCTTTCTTT. The V call is TRBV13, the J call TRBJ1-1; D ambiguous. Germline loops: CDR1 PRHDT, CDR2 FYEKMQ (reference sequence). V was trimmed by 0 bases and J by 5 bases, leaving 7 bases between them. This CDR3 comprises 13 residues.

The chain combines TRBV6-5 with TRBJ1-6; D remains ambiguous. Trimming stripped 5 bases from V and 9 bases from J, with 11 bases between. CDR3 size: 13 residues. CDR1 and CDR2 from the germline V gene are MNHEY and SVGAGI. The chain's CDR3 is CASSPREASPLHF. The CDR3 DNA reads TGTGCCAGCAGTCCGCGAGAGGCTTCACCCCTCCACTTT.

This chain links TRBV30 with TRBJ2-5, with 13 nucleotides matching TRBD2. The trim removed 2 bases at V and 1 base at J, leaving 1 base unmatched. CDR1 GTSNPN and CDR2 SVGIG come from the germline V gene (reference sequence). The CDR3 covers 15 residues. As DNA, the CDR3 is TGTGCCTGGAGTCGACTAGCGGGGGGCCAAGAGACCCAGTACTTC. It translates to CAWSRLAGGQETQYF.

The rearrangement links TRBV19 to TRBJ1-5; possible D gene TRBD1, 6 bases. This CDR3 spans 15 amino acids. Trimming left V 4 bases short and J 0 bases short, with 10 bases between. Germline loops: CDR1 LNHDA, CDR2 SQIVND (reference sequence). The CDR3 coding sequence is TGTGCCAGTAGTACTACAGGGAATAGCAATCAGCCCCAGCATTTT. Amino acid sequence: CASSTTGNSNQPQHF.

J is TRBJ2-5 and V is TRBV4-1; D possibly corresponds to TRBD2 (6 bases). Germline V gives CDR1 MGHRA, CDR2 YSYEKL. This CDR3 is 16 amino acids long. V was pared by 0 bases and J by 3 bases, with 14 bases between. CDR3 DNA sequence: TGCGCCAGCAGCCAAGATTTTTCGGGGGTGGAAGAGACCCAGTACTTC. It is translated as CASSQDFSGVEETQYF.

This clone was picked up a small number of times. One junction end does not reproduce the germline sequence, and a read error may be involved. The CDR3 spells CASSDGPVPSPLNF. CDR3 bases: TGTGCCAGCAGTGATGGGCCCGTCCCATCACCCCTCAACTTT. The chain employs TRBV2 and TRBJ1-6; D call uncertain. The CDR3 has 14 amino acids. Germline loops: CDR1 SNHLY, CDR2 FYNNEI.

The rearrangement links TRBV4-3 to TRBJ2-2; 7 nucleotides line up with TRBD2. CDR3 length: 16 amino acids. The germline gives CDR1 LGHNA, CDR2 YSLEER. Germline trimming cut 0 bases from V and 5 bases from J; bases unmatched to any gene: 6. This CDR3 reads CASSQDRDYTTGELFF. The CDR3 coding sequence is TGCGCCAGCAGCCAAGATCGGGACTATACAACCGGGGAGCTGTTTTTT.

The chain joins TRBV14 to TRBJ2-5; 7 nucleotides agree with TRBD1. The germline CDR1 and CDR2 sequences are SGHDN and FVKESK. CDR3 size: 13 residues. The V and J ends lost 3 bases and 5 bases, in that order; junction bases with no gene match: 3. This CDR3 is CASSQGTVETQYF. The CDR3 DNA follows: TGTGCCAGCAGCCAGGGGACAGTTGAGACCCAGTACTTC.

This rearrangement joins TRBV18 to TRBJ2-2; D remains ambiguous. The CDR3 length is 12 residues. The V end was cut by 4 bases, the J end by 6 bases, with 6 bases between. Germline-derived CDR1 and CDR2 are KGHSH and LQKENI. CDR3 bases: TGTGCCAGCTCACGTAGTTCCGGGGAGCTGTTTTTT. It encodes CASSRSSGELFF.

V and J are TRBV5-1 and TRBJ2-1, with 11 bases matching TRBD2. Looked up from germline, CDR1 is SGHRS and CDR2 is YFSETQ. This CDR3 contains 18 residues. Trimming cost V 0 bases and J 2 bases; bases outside gene matches: 7. CDR3 region: CASSLGLTSGGPYNEQFF. The CDR3 DNA sequence: TGCGCCAGCAGCTTGGGCCTTACTAGCGGGGGCCCCTACAATGAGCAGTTCTTC.

DNA for the CDR3: TGTGCCAGCAGCTTTAGCGGGGGCACAGATACGCAGTATTTT. This sequence encodes CASSFSGGTDTQYF. The chain combines TRBV7-2 with TRBJ2-3, with 8 bases identical to TRBD2. There are 14 residues in the CDR3. After removal of 3 bases from V and 1 base from J, the junction contained 0 bases not matched to a gene. Germline loops: CDR1 SGHTA, CDR2 FQGNSA.

About this clone: One end of the junction is discordant with germline, which a read error may explain. The chain couples TRBV6-1 to TRBJ1-2; D unresolved. The germline V gene encodes CDR1 MNHNS and CDR2 SASEGT. The CDR3 spans 12 residues. The CDR3 reads CASSVTDYGYPF. CDR3 nucleotides: TGTGCCAGCAGTGTTACAGATTATGGCTACCCCTTC.

The chain carries TRBV5-6 and TRBJ2-2; TRBD1 agrees at 7 bases. Looked up from germline, CDR1 is SGHDT and CDR2 is YYEEEE. CDR3 length: 16 amino acids. V was clipped by 1 base and J by 5 bases; unmatched bases: 8. The DNA for the CDR3 is TGTGCCAGCAGCTTGAACCCCGGGACAGAGACCGGGGAGCTGTTTTTT. Encoded protein: CASSLNPGTETGELFF. Filled out from reference TRBV5-6 and TRBJ2-2, the complete variable domain reads DAGVTQSPTHLIKTRGQQVTLRCSPKSGHDTVSWYQQALGQGPQFIFQYYEEEERQRGNFPDRFSGHQFPNYSSELNVNALLLGDSALYLCASSLNPGTETGELFFGEGSRLTVL.